The 4 T cell receptor beta chains in this list originate from one sample, sequenced in a study of control samples from healthy donors and cancer patients (dated by TCRdb to the early 2020s). The library was built by means of the immunoSEQ multiplex PCR assay. In TCRdb, the immuneACCESS table is reduced to in-frame sequences with V and J assigned. These tables do not hold every clone; where another copy was compared, an unresolved V gene accounts for under half, and the others remain unexplained. In all, the sample holds some 64,000 clones, and over 75% of those were seen once. 0.95% to 1.5% of the sample is taken by the ten largest. Sequenced: PBMCs. These receptors were collected from a woman in her forties or fifties with colorectal cancer.

This rearrangement joins TRBV28 to TRBJ2-2, with D possibly TRBD2 on 6 matching bases. The CDR3 sequence is 15 residues long. CDR1 is MDHEN and CDR2 is SYDVKM in the germline V gene. Trimming pared 10 bases from V and 1 base from J, leaving 16 bases between. The DNA of the CDR3 is TGTGCCACCATCTTGCCGGGGGAGAACACCGGGGAGCTGTTTTTT. Its translation: CATILPGENTGELFF.

This clone was detected once. J is TRBJ2-7 and V is TRBV3-1 (or the pseudogene TRBV3-2); the D gene is possibly TRBD1 (6 bases). The CDR3 contains 14 residues. V lost 4 bases and J 2 bases, leaving 12 bases between the germline ends. The germline V gene encodes CDR1 LGHDT and CDR2 YNNKEL (reference sequence). In nucleotides, the CDR3 is TGTGCCAGCAGCCGCCGGGACACAGCCTACGAGCAGTACTTC. It translates to CASSRRDTAYEQYF.

A note on this clone: The same CDR3 also results from other DNA sequences found in this sample. The rearrangement links TRBV19 to TRBJ2-6; TRBD2 might be the D (6 bases). This CDR3 spans 14 amino acids. Germline V lookup: CDR1 LNHDA, CDR2 SQIVND (reference sequence). The V gene lost 6 bases and the J gene lost 4 bases, with 10 bases spanning the gap. The CDR3 nucleotides are TGTGCCAGTAGGCCCCGGGGGGGGGCCAACGTCCTGACTTTC. The encoded protein is CASRPRGGANVLTF.

The sample holds one count of this clone. The rearrangement links TRBV15 to TRBJ2-1; 13 bases line up with TRBD2. Germline CDR1 LNHNV, CDR2 YYDKDF (reference sequence). V dropped 3 bases and J dropped 4; count of bases not matched to a gene: 3. The CDR3 length is 16 residues. The DNA for the CDR3 is TGTGCCACCAGCAGGACTAGCGGGGGGCTTTACAATGAGCAGTTCTTC. This encodes CATSRTSGGLYNEQFF.